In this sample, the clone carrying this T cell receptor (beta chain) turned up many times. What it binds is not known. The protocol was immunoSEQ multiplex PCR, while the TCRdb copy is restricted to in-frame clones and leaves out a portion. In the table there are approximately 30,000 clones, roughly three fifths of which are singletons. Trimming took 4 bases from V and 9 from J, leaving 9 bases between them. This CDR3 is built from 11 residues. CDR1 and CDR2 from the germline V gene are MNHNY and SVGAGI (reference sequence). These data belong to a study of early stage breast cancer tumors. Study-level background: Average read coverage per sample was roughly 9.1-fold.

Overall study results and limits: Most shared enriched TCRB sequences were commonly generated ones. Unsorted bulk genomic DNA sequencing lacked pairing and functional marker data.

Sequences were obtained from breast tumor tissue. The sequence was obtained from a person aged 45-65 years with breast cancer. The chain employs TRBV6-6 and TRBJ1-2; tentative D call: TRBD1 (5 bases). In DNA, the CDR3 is TGTGCCAGCAGTTCAGGGAGGCGCTACACCTTC. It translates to CASSSGRRYTF.